The 11 T cell receptor beta chains in this list originate from one sample, sequenced in a study of Ad26.COV2.S vaccination and SARS-CoV-2 variants. Libraries were prepared by immunoSEQ multiplex PCR; TCRdb keeps only in-frame clonotypes and omits some of them. The sample holds approximately 460,000 clones; 89% are singletons and the top ten take 1.7%. The sample's treatment: around 19 received Ad26.COV2.S at low or high dose, single or two shots; several received placebo; per-sample allocation not given. Samples analyzed were those drawn on day 63 after the first vaccine or placebo injection. The sequencing here drew on peripheral blood, taken in a trial of Ad26.COV2.S vaccine versus placebo. Source of these receptors: a person between 18 and 65 years old who received the Ad26.COV2.S COVID-19 vaccine or a placebo.

The chain has TRBV6-5 and TRBJ1-1; possible D gene TRBD1, 5 bases. Germline assignment: CDR1 MNHEY and CDR2 SVGAGI. CDR3 size: 14 residues. Trimming took off 6 bases at V and 1 base at J, with 12 bases between the two ends. The CDR3 sequence: CASRRQWENTEAFF. The CDR3 DNA reads TGTGCCAGCAGACGACAGTGGGAGAACACTGAAGCTTTCTTT.

The chain recombines TRBV11-2 with TRBJ2-1; 9 bases are shared with TRBD2. V lost 1 base to trimming and J lost 2 bases; unmatched junction nucleotides: 3. This CDR3 contains 16 residues. Germline V gene sequence: CDR1 SGHAT, CDR2 FQNNGV. CDR3 DNA sequence: TGTGCCAGCAGCTTAGGACTAGCGGAGGCCTACAATGAGCAGTTCTTC. It yields the protein CASSLGLAEAYNEQFF.

There are a few counts of this clone. CDR3 nucleotides: TGTGCCATCAGTGCCCAGGGTAGGGTTAACGAGCAGTACTTC. It yields the protein CAISAQGRVNEQYF. The V call is TRBV10-3, the J call TRBJ2-7, with a possible D match to TRBD1 (5 bases). CDR1 is ENHRY, CDR2 SYGVKD, per germline. The CDR3 has 14 amino acids. V was clipped by 4 bases and J by 5 bases, with 15 bases between them.

This clone appeared a single time. CDR3 bases: TGTGCCAGTAGCAGGGGAAGGAATGAGCAGTTCTTC. It encodes CASSRGRNEQFF. The chain is built from TRBV19 and TRBJ2-1; maybe TRBD1 (6 bases). From germline, CDR1 is LNHDA and CDR2 SQIVND (reference sequence). The CDR3 runs 12 residues. With 6 bases removed from V and 7 bases from J, the gap between germline ends came to 10 bases.

The chain couples TRBV11-3 to TRBJ2-1, with TRBD2 matching 11 bases. Germline CDR1 is SGHNT and CDR2 is YENEEA. CDR3 length: 13 residues. J was trimmed by 13 bases and V by 5 bases; bases with no gene match: 7. The CDR3 loop reads CASSLGTSGDQFF. The CDR3 DNA follows: TGTGCCAGCAGCCTCGGGACTAGCGGAGATCAGTTCTTC. Full variable domain (rest looked up from reference TRBV11-3 and TRBJ2-1): EAGVVQSPRYKIIEKKQPVAFWCNPISGHNTLYWYLQNLGQGPELLIRYENEEAVDDSQLPKDRFSAERLKGVDSTLKIQPAELGDSAVYLCASSLGTSGDQFFGPGTRLTVL.

This chain links TRBV3-1 (or the pseudogene TRBV3-2) with TRBJ2-7, with D tentatively TRBD1 (6 bases). This CDR3 has 14 amino acids. Trimming took off 2 bases at V and 4 bases at J, with 12 bases between the two ends. Germline assignment: CDR1 LGHDT and CDR2 YNNKEL (reference sequence). CDR3 in DNA: TGTGCCAGCAGCCAACCGGGACACAAATACGAGCAGTACTTC. Translating it yields CASSQPGHKYEQYF.

This clone showed up just a few times. This chain joins TRBV6-5 and TRBJ1-1, with TRBD1 identical over 7 bases. The germline V gene encodes CDR1 MNHEY and CDR2 SVGAGI. The CDR3 is 14 residues long. V lost 7 bases and J lost 7; bases outside the gene matches: 12. The CDR3 spells CASNWSGGGGEAFF. DNA for the CDR3: TGTGCCAGCAATTGGTCAGGGGGAGGGGGTGAAGCTTTCTTT.

This sequence joins TRBV12-5 and TRBJ2-7, with D maybe TRBD1 (5 bases). Trimming took off 3 bases at V and 3 bases at J, with 9 bases between the two ends. Germline CDR1 is LGHNT and CDR2 is FRNRAP. The CDR3 consists of 13 residues. CDR3 DNA sequence: TGTGCTAGTGGTTTTGACACAGGCTACGAGCAGTACTTC. Translated: CASGFDTGYEQYF.

This chain joins TRBV5-5 and TRBJ2-1, with D uncertain. Germline V CDR1 and CDR2: SGHKS, YYEKEE (reference sequence). The CDR3 consists of 12 residues. Trimming pared 0 bases from V and 6 bases from J, leaving 4 bases between. The CDR3: CASSLAFNEQFF. Here the CDR3 DNA reads TGTGCCAGCAGCTTGGCCTTCAATGAGCAGTTCTTC.

The chain employs TRBV7-2 and TRBJ1-5, with 7 bases identical to TRBD1. The V and J ends lost 5 bases and 7 bases, in that order; junction bases with no gene match: 8. Germline-derived CDR1 and CDR2 are SGHTA and FQGNSA. The CDR3 extends over 14 amino acids. The chain's CDR3 is CASSATGVWQPQHF. DNA of the CDR3: TGTGCCAGCAGCGCTACAGGGGTCTGGCAGCCCCAGCATTTT. The variable domain in full, with the rest retrieved from reference TRBV7-2 and TRBJ1-5, is GAGVSQSPSNKVTEKGKDVELRCDPISGHTALYWYRQSLGQGLEFLIYFQGNSAPDKSGLPSDRFSAERTGGSVSTLTIQRTQQEDSAVYLCASSATGVWQPQHFGDGTRLSIL.

This chain uses TRBV6-6 with TRBJ1-2; 10 positions match TRBD1. The CDR3 loop spans 19 amino acids. Unmatched junction bases numbered 15, after V lost 5 bases and J lost 0 bases. Germline CDR1 MNHNY, CDR2 SVGAGI (reference sequence). The CDR3 DNA follows: TGTGCCAGCAGTCGCTCCGTGGGGACAGGGGAGGTGGCTAACTATGGCTACACCTTC. Translating it yields CASSRSVGTGEVANYGYTF.